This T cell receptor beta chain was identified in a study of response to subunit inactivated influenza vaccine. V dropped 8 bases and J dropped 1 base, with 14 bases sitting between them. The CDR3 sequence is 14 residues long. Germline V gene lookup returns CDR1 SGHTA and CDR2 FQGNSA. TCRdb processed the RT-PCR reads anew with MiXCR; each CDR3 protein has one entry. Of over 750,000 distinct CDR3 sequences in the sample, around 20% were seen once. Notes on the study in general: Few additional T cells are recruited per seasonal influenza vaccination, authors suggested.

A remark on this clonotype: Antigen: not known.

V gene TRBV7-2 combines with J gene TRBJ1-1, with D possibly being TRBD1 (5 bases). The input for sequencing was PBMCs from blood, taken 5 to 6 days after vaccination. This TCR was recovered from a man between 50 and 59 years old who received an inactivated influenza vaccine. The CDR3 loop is CASSEGAGNTEAFF. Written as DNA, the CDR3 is TGTGCCAGCTCCGAAGGGGCTGGGAACACTGAAGCTTTCTTT. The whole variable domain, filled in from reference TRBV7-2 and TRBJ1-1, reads GAGVSQSPSNKVTEKGKDVELRCDPISGHTALYWYRQSLGQGLEFLIYFQGNSAPDKSGLPSDRFSAERTGGSVSTLTIQRTQQEDSAVYLCASSEGAGNTEAFFGQGTRLTVV.